This TCR beta chain derives from a study of cytomegalovirus exposure and HLA in healthy donors. Study-wide results and limits: Investigators reported 150 to 200 TCR beta chains as tied to cytomegalovirus. Indistinguishable V segments such as TRBV6-2 and TRBV6-3 were excluded. TCR beta V- and J-gene trimming was later associated with a missense DCLRE1C variant. Using the classifier, cytomegalovirus status was reportedly diagnosed with high specificity and sensitivity.

Regarding this clone: The antigen remains unidentified.

PCR amplification relied on 60 Vbeta primers (plus 13 Jbeta primers). Only in-frame clones appear in the TCRdb table, and some are missing; sequencing was by immunoSEQ multiplex PCR. The sample records 100,000 to 150,000 clones, around four fifths being singletons. The CDR3 covers 16 residues. Germline V CDR1 and CDR2: SGHRS, YFSETQ. With 2 bases removed from V and 2 bases from J, the gap between germline ends came to 14 bases. The rearrangement links TRBV5-1 to TRBJ1-5; D perhaps matches TRBD1 (5 bases). This receptor was identified in a male donor in good health and CMV-seronegative. Sequences were obtained from PBMCs. The CDR3 sequence: CASSLSPRGGNQPQHF. In nucleotides, the CDR3 is TGCGCCAGCAGCTTATCCCCCCGGGGGGGCAATCAGCCCCAGCATTTT.